Listed below are T cell receptor beta chains from one sample, sequenced in a study of neurological immune-mediated disorders. Each CDR3 protein is one row after TCRdb ran MiXCR on the 5' RACE reads. This table holds tens of thousands of distinct CDR3 sequences, around 4% found once. Sequencing used PBMCs. The receptors were sampled from a woman aged 55-75 years with multiple sclerosis. The CDR3 runs from the conserved cysteine through the conserved F or W. The D gene is left open where the match is weak. Part of the rows lack a size; the others show once, few, many or a class for expanded clones.

NA,TRBJ2-1,13,TRBD1,TRBV24-1,CATSQTGGNEQFF,TGTGCCACCAGCCAAACAGGGGGCAATGAGCAGTTCTTC
few,TRBJ1-5,15,TRBD1,TRBV2,CASGRMGQHNQPQNF,TGTGCCAGCGGGCGGATGGGACAGCACAATCAGCCCCAGAATTTT
many,TRBJ1-2,15,TRBD1,TRBV4-1,CASSPRTGRLVGYTF,TGCGCCAGCAGCCCCCGGACAGGTCGTTTAGTTGGCTACACCTTC
many,TRBJ2-3,12,NA,TRBV3-1,CASSQLVDTQYF,TGTGCCAGCAGCCAATTGGTTGATACGCAGTATTTT
many,TRBJ1-2,15,NA,TRBV20-1,CSARGARGSPYGYTF,TGCAGTGCTAGAGGGGCCAGGGGTTCCCCCTATGGCTACACCTTC
many,TRBJ2-7,13,TRBD1,TRBV2,CASSEGQGDEQYF,TGTGCCAGCAGTGAAGGACAGGGAGACGAGCAGTACTTC
many,TRBJ2-5,15,TRBD2,TRBV7-2,CASSLTSGGAGTQYF,TGTGCCAGCAGCTTAACTAGCGGGGGGGCAGGTACCCAGTACTTC
NA,TRBJ1-1,13,NA,TRBV7-2,CASSLGSEREAFF,TGTGCCAGCAGCTTAGGGAGTGAGCGTGAAGCTTTCTTT
many,TRBJ2-3,16,TRBD2,TRBV6-5,CASSSLGRGFTDTQYF,TGTGCCAGCAGTTCCCTTGGGCGGGGGTTCACAGATACGCAGTATTTT
many,TRBJ2-3,11,TRBD1,TRBV20-1,CSAGTGATQYF,TGCAGTGCGGGGACAGGGGCTACGCAGTATTTT
many,TRBJ2-3,12,TRBD2,TRBV20-1,CSAFGLADTQYF,TGCAGTGCTTTTGGACTAGCAGATACGCAGTATTTT
many,TRBJ1-1,13,NA,TRBV5-1,CASSLGGVTEAFF,TGCGCCAGCAGCTTGGGGGGGGTCACTGAAGCTTTCTTT
few,TRBJ2-5,13,TRBD1,TRBV5-1,CASKQGEQETQYF,TGCGCCAGCAAACAGGGGGAACAAGAGACCCAGTACTTC